What follows are 9 T cell receptor beta chains derived from one specimen sequenced in a study of shared clonotypes between healthy human individuals. Only in-frame clones appear in the TCRdb table, and some are missing; sequencing was by immunoSEQ multiplex PCR. Found here are some 2.3 million clones, 90% to 95% of them singletons; the top ten hold about 0.39%. Sequences were obtained from naive CD4+ T cells from PBMCs. Subset described: CD45RA+ positively selected. The receptors derive from a man aged 18 to 29 in good health. Some clones in this sample may be carry-over from other donors' samples.

The chain links TRBV9 to TRBJ2-3; D remains unclear. CDR3 size: 14 residues. The V end lost 2 bases, the J end lost 4 bases, and 11 bases lay between the germline ends. Looked up from germline, CDR1 is SGDLS and CDR2 is YYNGEE. CDR3 loop: CASSVSRPSDTQYF. The CDR3, as DNA: TGTGCCAGCAGCGTCAGCAGGCCGTCAGATACGCAGTATTTT.

The V call is TRBV7-9, the J call TRBJ1-2; D uncertain. CDR1 and CDR2 (germline): SEHNR, FQNEAQ (reference sequence). The CDR3 covers 11 residues. V dropped 5 bases and J dropped 4 bases, with 5 bases sitting between them. This CDR3 reads CASSDLYGYTF. The CDR3 DNA reads TGTGCCAGCAGCGACCTCTATGGCTACACCTTC. Full variable domain (rest looked up from reference TRBV7-9 and TRBJ1-2): DTGVSQNPRHKITKRGQNVTFRCDPISEHNRLYWYRQTLGQGPEFLTYFQNEAQLEKSRLLSDRFSAERPKGSFSTLEIQRTEQGDSAMYLCASSDLYGYTFGSGTRLTVV.

This sequence joins TRBV9 and TRBJ1-4; 8 nucleotides align to TRBD1. Germline V gene sequence: CDR1 SGDLS, CDR2 YYNGEE. The junction had 11 bases not matched to a gene; V was cut back by 4 bases and J by 6 bases. The CDR3 length is 16 residues. For the CDR3, the DNA is TGTGCCAGCAGCCCGACTTCAGGGGGCGGATATGAAAAACTGTTTTTT. Translation gives CASSPTSGGGYEKLFF.

This chain joins TRBV28 and TRBJ1-1; D gene ambiguous. CDR1 and CDR2 (germline): MDHEN, SYDVKM. The CDR3 is 14 residues long. Between the trimmed V and J ends, which lost 6 bases and 4 bases, there was a span of 15 bases. DNA of the CDR3: TGTGCCAGCAGCCCCGCGGGGTCTGCCACTGAAGCTTTCTTT. It codes for CASSPAGSATEAFF.

The chain carries TRBV10-3 and TRBJ1-4, with 9 bases fitting TRBD1. Germline-derived CDR1 and CDR2 are ENHRY and SYGVKD. The CDR3 is 14 amino acids. The junction had 3 bases not matched to a gene; V was cut back by 6 bases and J by 4 bases. The CDR3 DNA follows: TGTGCCATCAGCCGACAGGGGGGTAATGAAAAACTGTTTTTT. This gives the protein CAISRQGGNEKLFF.

The chain employs TRBV7-2 and TRBJ2-1; the D is unclear. CDR3 length: 13 residues. Germline-derived CDR1 and CDR2 are SGHTA and FQGNSA. Trimming took 4 bases from V and 13 from J, leaving 17 bases between them. CDR3 in amino acids: CASSSGSGRVQFF. CDR3 nucleotide sequence: TGTGCCAGCAGCTCGGGCTCGGGCCGTGTTCAGTTCTTC.

Remarks on this clone: This sample also contains other DNA sequences that code for the same CDR3. Written as DNA, the CDR3 is TGTGCCAGCAGTATACTAGCTGGGCAGAATGAGCAGTTCTTC. Protein: CASSILAGQNEQFF. The chain employs TRBV28 and TRBJ2-1, with D perhaps matching TRBD2 (6 bases). From germline, CDR1 is MDHEN and CDR2 SYDVKM. The CDR3 is made up of 14 amino acids. V dropped 5 bases and J dropped 7 bases, with 15 bases sitting between them.

This clone was seen a single time. V and J are TRBV7-3 and TRBJ2-6; possible D gene TRBD2, 6 bases. The CDR3 spans 18 residues. The germline V gene has CDR1 SGHTA and CDR2 FQGTGA. Trimming stripped 5 bases from V and 0 bases from J, with 17 bases between. The CDR3 nucleotides are TGTGCCAGCAGCGCGGGACTCGCAAACCCCTCTGGGGCCAACGTCCTGACTTTC. Its translation is CASSAGLANPSGANVLTF.

The J gene is TRBJ1-1, the V gene TRBV5-5; 9 bases match TRBD1. The CDR3 sequence is 15 residues long. CDR1 is SGHKS, CDR2 YYEKEE, per germline (reference sequence). Losses at the gene ends were 0 bases for V and 5 bases for J; bases not matched to a gene: 5. DNA of the CDR3: TGTGCCAGCAGCTTGGAAGGGACAGGGATGACTGAAGCTTTCTTT. Encoded protein: CASSLEGTGMTEAFF.